Described below is a single TCR beta chain sequence and its context. Its matching antigen is unknown. Method: immunoSEQ multiplex PCR; TCRdb's copy keeps in-frame clones and lacks some. In the table there are about 180,000 clones, roughly 88% of which are singletons. This specimen belongs to a study of T cell responses to AZD1222 COVID-19 vaccine. Points from the study as a whole: The study sampled repertoires only after the peak T cell response. Donors skewed white British and female; clonal diversity was possibly underestimated. CD4 TCRs linked to vaccination spanned spike, dominating at 160-218 and 743-854. Reports say nearly half of spike-specific TCRs go after unmutated variant regions.

The germline V gene has CDR1 SNHLY and CDR2 FYNNEI. The V gene lost 3 bases and the J gene lost 5 bases, with 11 bases spanning the gap. This CDR3 spans 13 amino acids. This TCR came from an adult in good health. This chain links TRBV2 with TRBJ2-7; D is undetermined. This specimen was peripheral blood, taken on day 0 of AZD1222 vaccination. The CDR3 sequence is CASSDGRAHEQYF. Written as DNA, the CDR3 is TGTGCCAGCAGTGACGGGCGAGCCCACGAGCAGTACTTC.